Presented here are 11 T cell receptor beta chains from one specimen sequenced in a study of CD8 T cells in ankylosing spondylitis. Points from the study as a whole: Made up of eight or nine highly homologous variants, a TCR beta motif appeared characteristic of ankylosing spondylitis blood.

The antigens these receptors bind are not known. One entry per CDR3 protein, called by TCRdb with MiXCR from the 5' RACE reads. The table records approximately 500,000 distinct CDR3 sequences, 9.5% to 15% of them present only once. The sample was blood, either unsorted or a sorted T cell fraction (not recorded which). The receptors here all came from a male donor with ankylosing spondylitis.

The V gene is TRBV12-3 or TRBV12-4, the J gene TRBJ2-1, with 13 bases fitting TRBD2. The length of the CDR3 is 13 residues. V dropped 5 bases and J dropped 12; count of bases not matched to a gene: 4. The CDR3 region is CASSPGLAGTQFF. The CDR3 nucleotides read TGTGCCAGCAGTCCGGGACTAGCGGGAACGCAGTTCTTC.

This chain uses TRBV20-1 with TRBJ2-2; D unresolved. The V gene lost 3 bases and the J gene lost 1 base, with 12 bases spanning the gap. Germline-derived CDR1 and CDR2 are DFQATT and SNEGSKA (reference sequence). The CDR3 length is 15 residues. CDR3 region: CSASARAGNTGELFF. The CDR3 DNA reads as TGCAGTGCTAGCGCCCGGGCAGGGAACACCGGGGAGCTGTTTTTT.

The table lists this clonotype with a few counts. V usage is TRBV7-6 and J usage is TRBJ2-1; 8 bases map to TRBD1. The CDR3 contains 16 residues. V trimming: 6 bases; J trimming: 0 bases; junction bases outside the gene matches: 7. In germline, CDR1 is SGHVS, CDR2 FNYEAQ. The CDR3 DNA follows: TGTGCCAGCAGTTCGAGGACAGGGAACTCCTACAATGAGCAGTTCTTC. This translates into CASSSRTGNSYNEQFF.

This chain joins TRBV27 and TRBJ1-2, with 9 bases aligning to TRBD1. With V trimmed by 5 bases and J by 4 bases, 5 bases remained unmatched. CDR3 length: 14 amino acids. The germline gives CDR1 MNHEY, CDR2 SMNVEV (reference sequence). The CDR3 DNA reads as TGTGCCAGCAGTCCACAGGGGGCGGCCTATGGCTACACCTTC. It encodes CASSPQGAAYGYTF.

A few counts support this clonotype. The CDR3 DNA follows: TGCGCCAGCAGCTTGACCGGACAGGGGGCGAGGGAGACCCAGTACTTC. It specifies CASSLTGQGARETQYF. The chain carries TRBV5-1 and TRBJ2-5, with 11 positions matching TRBD1. After removal of 1 base from V and 5 bases from J, the junction contained 7 bases not matched to a gene. Germline-derived CDR1 and CDR2 are SGHRS and YFSETQ. The CDR3 loop spans 16 amino acids.

There are a few counts of this clonotype. This chain uses TRBV5-4 with TRBJ1-1, with a tentative D call TRBD1 (5 bases). The CDR3 is 14 amino acids. CDR1 is SGHNT, CDR2 YYREEE, per germline (reference sequence). V was clipped by 1 base and J by 4 bases, with 11 bases between them. In nucleotides, the CDR3 is TGTGCCAGCAGCTTGCAGGGTATGGGCACTGAAGCTTTCTTT. As protein: CASSLQGMGTEAFF.

This clonotype was counted a few times. This chain links TRBV4-2 with TRBJ2-1; 8 positions match TRBD2. The germline V gene encodes CDR1 LGHNA and CDR2 YNFKEQ. V gave up 0 bases and J gave up 10 bases; unmatched junction bases: 5. CDR3 size: 14 residues. The CDR3, as DNA: TGTGCCAGCAGCCAAGAGGGGCTAGCGGGCGAGCAGTTCTTC. This sequence encodes CASSQEGLAGEQFF.

In this sample, this clonotype turned up many times. This rearrangement joins TRBV3-1 to TRBJ1-1; D call uncertain. Trimming took 8 bases from V and 7 from J, leaving 14 bases between them. The germline gives CDR1 LGHDT, CDR2 YNNKEL (reference sequence). CDR3 length: 12 amino acids. The CDR3 DNA reads as TGTGCCAGCGCGGGCTTGGGAGGTGAAGCTTTCTTT. As protein: CASAGLGGEAFF.

This clonotype was seen repeatedly, ten times or more. CDR3 region: CSARDAKLAGVTGELFF. CDR3 coding DNA: TGCAGTGCTAGAGATGCCAAACTAGCGGGAGTCACCGGGGAGCTGTTTTTT. This chain joins TRBV20-1 and TRBJ2-2; TRBD2 agrees at 11 bases. With V trimmed by 0 bases and J by 4 bases, 7 bases remained unmatched. There are 17 residues in the CDR3. Germline CDR1 reads DFQATT; CDR2 reads SNEGSKA (reference sequence).

This clonotype was detected many times. The chain is built from TRBV7-2 and TRBJ2-3; 11 bases line up with TRBD2. Germline values: CDR1 SGHTA, CDR2 FQGNSA. This CDR3 is built from 16 residues. Germline trimming cut 1 base from V and 4 bases from J; bases unmatched to any gene: 4. The CDR3 coding sequence is TGTGCCAGCAGCTTAGTAGCGGGAGGGTTACCAGATACGCAGTATTTT. Its protein is CASSLVAGGLPDTQYF.

This clonotype has just a few counts. The chain carries TRBV12-3 or TRBV12-4 and TRBJ2-1; D remains ambiguous. The germline V and J ends were trimmed by 7 bases and 0 bases, with 10 bases remaining between them. The CDR3 extends over 14 amino acids. Here the CDR3 DNA reads TGTGCCAGCACCTTGGGTAGCTCCTACAATGAGCAGTTCTTC. It translates to CASTLGSSYNEQFF.